This is a list of T cell receptor beta chains from one sample in a study of molecular identifiers for immune sequencing clone quantification. One entry per CDR3 protein, called by TCRdb with MiXCR from the PCR reads. The sample holds about 100,000 distinct CDR3 sequences, under 40% seen once. The sequenced sample consisted of naive CD8+ T cells from blood, with Jurkat cell RNA spiked in. The receptors here all came from a human donor in good health. Some libraries in this study had Jurkat cell RNA spiked in. Each CDR3 is given with its conserved first and last residue. Fields, in order: V gene, J gene, D gene, clone size, CDR3 protein, CDR3 DNA. A D gene is named only where the DNA matches it firmly. Size values are once, few and many counts, or a class for expanded clones, and some rows have none.

V gene: TRBV7-9
J gene: TRBJ2-5
D gene: NA
clone size: NA
CDR3 protein: CASSITFQETQYF
CDR3 DNA: TGTGCCAGCAGCATAACGTTCCAAGAGACCCAGTACTTC

V gene: TRBV5-1
J gene: TRBJ2-4
D gene: NA
clone size: many
CDR3 protein: CASSQGYENIQYF
CDR3 DNA: TGCGCCAGCAGCCAAGGATACGAAAACATTCAGTACTTC

V gene: TRBV20-1
J gene: TRBJ2-3
D gene: NA
clone size: NA
CDR3 protein: CSARDRYGKESDTQYF
CDR3 DNA: TGCAGTGCTAGAGATCGTTACGGGAAAGAGTCGGATACGCAGTATTTT

V gene: TRBV6-5
J gene: TRBJ2-7
D gene: TRBD1
clone size: few
CDR3 protein: CASRGQTYEQYF
CDR3 DNA: TGTGCCAGCAGGGGACAGACCTACGAGCAGTACTTC

V gene: TRBV12-3/TRBV12-4
J gene: TRBJ2-3
D gene: NA
clone size: NA
CDR3 protein: CASSQDRDTQYF
CDR3 DNA: TGTGCCAGCAGTCAAGACAGAGATACGCAGTATTTT

V gene: TRBV19
J gene: TRBJ2-2
D gene: NA
clone size: few
CDR3 protein: CASSILGMAGELFF
CDR3 DNA: TGTGCCAGTAGTATCCTGGGCATGGCCGGGGAGCTGTTTTTT

V gene: TRBV28
J gene: TRBJ2-3
D gene: TRBD2
clone size: many
CDR3 protein: CASSSPLSGRRTDTQYF
CDR3 DNA: TGTGCCAGCAGTTCCCCCCTAAGCGGGAGGCGCACAGATACGCAGTATTTT

V gene: TRBV28
J gene: TRBJ2-3
D gene: NA
clone size: many
CDR3 protein: CASRIDTDTQYF
CDR3 DNA: TGTGCCAGCAGAATAGATACAGATACGCAGTATTTT

V gene: TRBV7-8
J gene: TRBJ2-3
D gene: TRBD1
clone size: many
CDR3 protein: CASSPYSGQADTQYF
CDR3 DNA: TGTGCCAGCAGCCCCTACTCGGGACAGGCAGATACGCAGTATTTT

V gene: TRBV12-3/TRBV12-4
J gene: TRBJ1-4
D gene: NA
clone size: few
CDR3 protein: CASNKGYEKLFF
CDR3 DNA: TGTGCCAGTAACAAAGGTTATGAAAAACTGTTTTTT

V gene: TRBV5-3
J gene: TRBJ2-1
D gene: NA
clone size: NA
CDR3 protein: CASSDLQGEGEQFF
CDR3 DNA: TGTGCCAGCAGCGATCTACAGGGTGAGGGTGAGCAGTTCTTC

V gene: TRBV6-2/TRBV6-3
J gene: TRBJ1-5
D gene: NA
clone size: NA
CDR3 protein: CASSYLGGSQPQHF
CDR3 DNA: TGTGCCAGCAGCTATCTCGGTGGTAGTCAGCCCCAGCATTTT

V gene: TRBV28
J gene: TRBJ1-1
D gene: TRBD1
clone size: few
CDR3 protein: CASSSGWRDRATEAFF
CDR3 DNA: TGTGCCAGCAGTTCAGGTTGGAGGGACAGGGCCACTGAAGCTTTCTTT

V gene: TRBV29-1
J gene: TRBJ2-3
D gene: TRBD2
clone size: many
CDR3 protein: CSALTSGRATHTDTQYF
CDR3 DNA: TGCAGCGCCCTAACTAGCGGGAGGGCCACACACACAGATACGCAGTATTTT

V gene: TRBV4-3
J gene: TRBJ2-3
D gene: NA
clone size: few
CDR3 protein: CASSQGTGTDTQYF
CDR3 DNA: TGCGCCAGCAGCCAAGGGACTGGTACGGATACGCAGTATTTT

V gene: TRBV11-2
J gene: TRBJ2-3
D gene: NA
clone size: NA
CDR3 protein: CASSYYGGSPASTDTQYF
CDR3 DNA: TGTGCCAGCAGCTATTACGGGGGATCGCCGGCTAGCACAGATACGCAGTATTTT

V gene: TRBV19
J gene: TRBJ2-1
D gene: TRBD2
clone size: NA
CDR3 protein: CASRIAGVQFF
CDR3 DNA: TGTGCCAGTAGAATTGCGGGAGTGCAGTTCTTC

V gene: TRBV4-3
J gene: TRBJ1-1
D gene: NA
clone size: few
CDR3 protein: CASSQVVDRFEAFF
CDR3 DNA: TGCGCCAGCAGCCAAGTGGTGGATCGATTTGAAGCTTTCTTT

V gene: TRBV28
J gene: TRBJ1-1
D gene: NA
clone size: many
CDR3 protein: CASTHTPTGGTEAFF
CDR3 DNA: TGTGCCAGCACCCACACGCCGACAGGAGGAACTGAAGCTTTCTTT

V gene: TRBV28
J gene: TRBJ2-5
D gene: TRBD1
clone size: NA
CDR3 protein: CASSYRGSKPQYF
CDR3 DNA: TGTGCCAGCAGTTACAGGGGATCGAAGCCCCAGTACTTC

V gene: TRBV12-3/TRBV12-4
J gene: TRBJ1-2
D gene: NA
clone size: NA
CDR3 protein: CASSPTVTPNYGYAF
CDR3 DNA: TGTGCCAGCAGCCCGACAGTCACTCCTAACTATGGCTACGCCTTC

V gene: TRBV14
J gene: TRBJ2-1
D gene: NA
clone size: NA
CDR3 protein: CASAAHNEQIF
CDR3 DNA: TGTGCCAGCGCTGCTCACAATGAGCAGATCTTC

V gene: TRBV12-3/TRBV12-4
J gene: TRBJ2-1
D gene: NA
clone size: NA
CDR3 protein: CASSLAVSSYNEQFF
CDR3 DNA: TGTGCCAGCAGTCTAGCAGTAAGCTCCTACAATGAGCAGTTCTTC

V gene: TRBV12-3/TRBV12-4
J gene: TRBJ1-6
D gene: NA
clone size: NA
CDR3 protein: CAGSLARGVRRSSPLHF
CDR3 DNA: TGTGCCGGCAGTTTAGCGAGGGGTGTCAGGCGGAGTTCACCCCTCCACTTT

V gene: TRBV28
J gene: TRBJ2-5
D gene: NA
clone size: many
CDR3 protein: CASSLNYDLQETQYF
CDR3 DNA: TGTGCCAGCAGTCTAAATTACGACTTACAAGAGACCCAGTACTTC

V gene: TRBV4-3
J gene: TRBJ2-7
D gene: TRBD2
clone size: few
CDR3 protein: CASSHGTSGSREQYF
CDR3 DNA: TGCGCCAGCAGCCACGGTACTAGCGGGAGTCGCGAGCAGTACTTC

V gene: TRBV5-3
J gene: TRBJ2-6
D gene: NA
clone size: NA
CDR3 protein: CASSLGLGAYVLTF
CDR3 DNA: TGTGCCAGCAGCTTGGGCCTTGGGGCCTACGTCCTGACTTTC

V gene: TRBV3-1
J gene: TRBJ2-7
D gene: NA
clone size: many
CDR3 protein: CASSQEASDGEQYF
CDR3 DNA: TGTGCCAGCAGCCAAGAAGCGTCAGATGGGGAGCAGTACTTC

V gene: TRBV3-1
J gene: TRBJ2-3
D gene: NA
clone size: few
CDR3 protein: CASSQFYRSTDTQYF
CDR3 DNA: TGTGCCAGCAGCCAATTCTATCGGAGCACAGATACGCAGTATTTT

V gene: TRBV28
J gene: TRBJ1-5
D gene: NA
clone size: NA
CDR3 protein: CASSLMGRYSNQPQHF
CDR3 DNA: TGTGCCAGCAGTTTAATGGGCCGTTATAGCAATCAGCCCCAGCATTTT

V gene: TRBV11-3
J gene: TRBJ2-1
D gene: NA
clone size: NA
CDR3 protein: CASSLGFSTINEQFF
CDR3 DNA: TGTGCCAGCAGCTTAGGATTCTCGACAATCAATGAGCAGTTCTTC

V gene: TRBV9
J gene: TRBJ1-1
D gene: TRBD1
clone size: few
CDR3 protein: CASSGGQFVNTEAFF
CDR3 DNA: TGTGCCAGCTCGGGGGGACAGTTTGTTAACACTGAAGCTTTCTTT

V gene: TRBV4-3
J gene: TRBJ2-7
D gene: NA
clone size: NA
CDR3 protein: CASSQMAGTYEQYF
CDR3 DNA: TGCGCCAGCAGCCAAATGGCGGGGACCTACGAGCAGTACTTC

V gene: TRBV9
J gene: TRBJ1-1
D gene: NA
clone size: NA
CDR3 protein: CASSNSVGLGTEAFF
CDR3 DNA: TGTGCCAGCAGCAATAGTGTAGGGCTGGGCACTGAAGCTTTCTTT

V gene: TRBV28
J gene: TRBJ2-6
D gene: NA
clone size: few
CDR3 protein: CASSTSRSGANVLTF
CDR3 DNA: TGTGCCAGCAGTACTAGCAGGTCGGGGGCCAACGTCCTGACTTTC

V gene: TRBV14
J gene: TRBJ2-7
D gene: NA
clone size: NA
CDR3 protein: CASSLWDGAYEQYF
CDR3 DNA: TGTGCCAGCAGCCTATGGGACGGAGCCTACGAGCAGTACTTC

V gene: TRBV6-5
J gene: TRBJ2-7
D gene: NA
clone size: few
CDR3 protein: CASKFGRPGDREQYF
CDR3 DNA: TGTGCCAGCAAGTTTGGGCGACCCGGAGACAGGGAGCAGTACTTC

V gene: TRBV9
J gene: TRBJ1-5
D gene: TRBD1
clone size: many
CDR3 protein: CASSRTGGSNQPQHF
CDR3 DNA: TGTGCCAGCAGTCGGACAGGGGGCTCCAATCAGCCCCAGCATTTT